One sample yielded the 13 T cell receptor beta chains listed below, sequenced in a study of radiotherapy plus CTLA-4 blockade in lung cancer. Profiling relied on immunoSEQ multiplex PCR, and the TCRdb table lists in-frame clones only, not all of them. The sample records some 100,000 clones, approximately 80% being singletons. The material was peripheral blood, obtained from a patient treated with radiotherapy plus ipilimumab. The receptors shown here come from a human donor with non-small cell lung cancer who had a partial response to radiotherapy plus ipilimumab.

This clone has a single count. An end of the junction differs from the germline gene, which may be a read error. The chain joins TRBV6-1 to TRBJ1-3; possible D gene TRBD1, 5 bases. This CDR3 contains 14 residues. The germline V gene has CDR1 MNHNS and CDR2 SASEGT. CDR3 nucleotides: TGTGCCAGCAGTGAAAGGGGTTTTGGAAGCACCATATATTTT. This gives the protein CASSERGFGSTIYF.

This clone appeared once. The genes are TRBV6-1 and TRBJ2-6, with D unclear. The CDR3 has 16 amino acids. Germline CDR1 MNHNS, CDR2 SASEGT. Trimming took off 2 bases at V and 0 bases at J, with 8 bases between the two ends. CDR3 sequence: CASSEREHSGANVLTF. For the CDR3, the DNA is TGTGCCAGCAGTGAACGAGAGCACTCTGGGGCCAACGTCCTGACTTTC.

This chain joins TRBV18 and TRBJ1-2; maybe TRBD1 (6 bases). V lost 4 bases, J lost 8 bases, and 17 bases lay in between. The CDR3 has 14 amino acids. Germline CDR1 and CDR2: KGHSH and LQKENI. CDR3 in DNA: TGTGCCAGCTCACTTGAACAGGGTTCGAGAGGCTACACCTTC. This translates into CASSLEQGSRGYTF.

The chain employs TRBV28 and TRBJ2-7; 7 bases are a match to TRBD1. The V segment lost 5 bases and the J segment 5 bases; nucleotides outside the gene matches: 15. The CDR3 length is 16 residues. The germline V gene encodes CDR1 MDHEN and CDR2 SYDVKM. CDR3 nucleotides: TGTGCCAGCAGTCCCGCCGGGACAGCCGAAGGAGACGAGCAGTACGTC. This sequence encodes CASSPAGTAEGDEQYV.

The chain uses TRBV6-4 and TRBJ1-2; no reliable D call. CDR3 length: 12 residues. The germline V gene encodes CDR1 MRHNA and CDR2 SNTAGT. V lost 4 bases and J lost 14, with 17 bases in between. The CDR3 protein is CASSGSASRWTF. DNA of the CDR3: TGTGCCAGCAGTGGCTCGGCCTCGAGGTGGACCTTC.

The CDR3 region has the DNA TGTGCCAGCAGCTTCGGACAGGTCTCCTACAATGAGCAGTTCTTC. It translates to CASSFGQVSYNEQFF. The chain uses TRBV7-9 and TRBJ2-1; TRBD1 aligns across 7 bases. This CDR3 is built from 15 residues. Per germline, CDR1 SEHNR and CDR2 FQNEAQ (reference sequence). V was clipped by 3 bases and J by 0 bases; unmatched bases: 2.

The sample holds a few counts of this clone. The same CDR3 can be traced to other DNA sequences in this sample. The chain joins TRBV7-2 to TRBJ2-7, with TRBD2 matching over 10 bases. The CDR3 spans 16 residues. Germline values: CDR1 SGHTA, CDR2 FQGNSA. Losses at the gene ends were 5 bases for V and 7 bases for J; bases not matched to a gene: 14. The CDR3 loop reads CASSPWDSGRNFEQYF. For the CDR3, the DNA is TGTGCCAGCAGCCCATGGGATAGCGGGAGGAATTTTGAGCAGTACTTC.

The chain carries TRBV28 and TRBJ1-5, with TRBD1 matching 7 bases. The ends lost 7 bases at V and 6 bases at J; junction bases unmatched: 18. The CDR3 length is 17 residues. The germline CDR1 and CDR2 sequences are MDHEN and SYDVKM. The CDR3 loop is CASNWLQGRSRGQPQHF. CDR3 nucleotide sequence: TGTGCCAGCAACTGGCTACAGGGGCGGAGTAGGGGTCAGCCCCAGCATTTT.

CDR3 amino acids: CASSPLAGEAFF. The CDR3 nucleotides are TGTGCCAGCAGTCCCCTGGCAGGGGAAGCTTTCTTT. This chain joins TRBV6-5 and TRBJ1-1; D is perhaps TRBD1 (5 bases). V gave up 5 bases and J gave up 8 bases, with 12 bases separating them. The CDR3 sequence is 12 residues long. Germline values: CDR1 MNHEY, CDR2 SVGAGI.

V and J are TRBV9 and TRBJ2-2, with 11 bases lining up with TRBD1. CDR1 is SGDLS, CDR2 YYNGEE, per germline. This CDR3 contains 15 residues. V was pared by 5 bases and J by 2 bases, with 2 bases of the junction left unmatched. Here the CDR3 reads CASRRTGGNTGELFF. The CDR3 bases are TGTGCCAGCAGACGGACAGGGGGCAACACCGGGGAGCTGTTTTTT.

The chain employs TRBV6-1 and TRBJ1-2; D possibly corresponds to TRBD1 (5 bases). V was clipped by 2 bases and J by 4 bases, with 11 bases between them. Germline CDR1 is MNHNS and CDR2 is SASEGT. The length of the CDR3 is 14 residues. CDR3 in DNA: TGTGCCAGCAGTGAATCGCGGGGGGTCTATGGCTACACCTTC. This gives the protein CASSESRGVYGYTF.

The genes are TRBV7-3 and TRBJ2-3, with 7 positions matching TRBD2. The germline V gene has CDR1 SGHTA and CDR2 FQGTGA. V gave up 6 bases and J gave up 4 bases; unmatched junction bases: 16. The CDR3 length is 17 residues. CDR3 sequence (DNA): TGTGCCAGCAGTCGATCCCCCCGCGGGAGTGGGGCAGATACGCAGTATTTT. Residues: CASSRSPRGSGADTQYF.

The V gene is TRBV5-4, the J gene TRBJ1-1; D is unclear. The CDR3 is 15 residues long. Trimming left V 3 bases short and J 5 bases short, with 17 bases between. Germline CDR1 and CDR2: SGHNT and YYREEE (reference sequence). The CDR3 protein is CASSSGVVWLTEAFF. The CDR3 DNA reads TGTGCCAGCAGCTCGGGAGTCGTGTGGTTAACTGAAGCTTTCTTT.